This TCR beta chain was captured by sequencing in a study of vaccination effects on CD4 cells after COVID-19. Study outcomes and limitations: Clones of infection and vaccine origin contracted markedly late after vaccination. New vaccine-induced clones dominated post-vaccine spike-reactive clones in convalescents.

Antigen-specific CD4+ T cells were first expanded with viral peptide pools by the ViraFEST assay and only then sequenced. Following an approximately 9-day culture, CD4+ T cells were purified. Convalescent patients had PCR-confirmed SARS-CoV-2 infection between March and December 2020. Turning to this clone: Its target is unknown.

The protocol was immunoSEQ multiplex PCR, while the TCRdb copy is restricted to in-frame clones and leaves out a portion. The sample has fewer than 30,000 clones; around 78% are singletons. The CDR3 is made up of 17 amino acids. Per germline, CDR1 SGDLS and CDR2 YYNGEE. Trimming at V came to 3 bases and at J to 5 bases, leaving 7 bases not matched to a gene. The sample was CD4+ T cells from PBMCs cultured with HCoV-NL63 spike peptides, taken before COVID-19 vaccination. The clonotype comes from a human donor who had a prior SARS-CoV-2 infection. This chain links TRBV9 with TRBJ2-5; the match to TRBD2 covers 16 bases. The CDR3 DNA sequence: TGTGCCAGCAGCGACGGGACTAGCGGGGGGGATAGGGAGACCCAGTACTTC. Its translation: CASSDGTSGGDRETQYF.